This T cell receptor beta chain was identified in a study of tumor-infiltrating lymphocytes in primary liver carcinoma. General observations from the study: Significantly greater top-250-clone fractions characterized tumors relative to blood (p = 0.039). Unsorted bulk sampling ruled out any CD4+ versus CD8+ repertoire comparison.

V gave up 10 bases and J gave up 0 bases, with 10 bases separating them. The germline gives CDR1 MNHEY, CDR2 SVGEGT. The CDR3 spans 12 residues. Germline DNA was also extracted, and blood RNA was taken from unsorted whole blood. Note on this clonotype: Its antigen is unidentified. It may be a read error: a sequence one base away is much more abundant.

TCR beta cDNA was made from 450 to 500 ng total RNA with a constant-region primer. Investigators got TCR beta libraries out of three nested multiplex PCR rounds, done with slightly modified ARM-PCR. The study ran its first two PCR rounds for around 9 cycles each, using TRBV1-TRBV30 forward primers and a C-beta reverse primer. TCRdb reprocessed the multiplex PCR reads with MiXCR, giving one entry per CDR3 protein. The sample includes about 330,000 distinct CDR3 sequences, almost 65% of them seen just once. Sample: peripheral blood. This chain connects TRBV6-2 or TRBV6-3 to TRBJ2-7; the D gene is possibly TRBD2 (5 bases). The clonotype was recovered from a man aged 35 to 55 with primary liver carcinoma and hepatitis B virus infection. The CDR3 loop reads CANTGDSYEQYF. The CDR3, as DNA: TGTGCCAACACCGGGGACTCCTACGAGCAGTACTTC.